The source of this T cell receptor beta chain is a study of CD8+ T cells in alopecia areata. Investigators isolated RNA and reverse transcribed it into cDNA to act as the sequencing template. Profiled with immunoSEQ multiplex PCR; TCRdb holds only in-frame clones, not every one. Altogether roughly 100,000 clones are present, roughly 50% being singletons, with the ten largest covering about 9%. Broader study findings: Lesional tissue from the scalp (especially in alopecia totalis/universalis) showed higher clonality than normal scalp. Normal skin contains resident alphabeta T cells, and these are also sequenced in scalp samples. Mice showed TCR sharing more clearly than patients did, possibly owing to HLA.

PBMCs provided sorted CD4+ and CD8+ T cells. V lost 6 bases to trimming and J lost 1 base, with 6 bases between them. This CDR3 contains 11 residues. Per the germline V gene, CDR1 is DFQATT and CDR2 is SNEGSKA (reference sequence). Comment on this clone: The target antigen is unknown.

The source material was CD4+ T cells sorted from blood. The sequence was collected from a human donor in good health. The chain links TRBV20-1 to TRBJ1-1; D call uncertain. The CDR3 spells CSASENTEAFF. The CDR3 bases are TGCAGTGCGTCGGAGAACACTGAAGCTTTCTTT.